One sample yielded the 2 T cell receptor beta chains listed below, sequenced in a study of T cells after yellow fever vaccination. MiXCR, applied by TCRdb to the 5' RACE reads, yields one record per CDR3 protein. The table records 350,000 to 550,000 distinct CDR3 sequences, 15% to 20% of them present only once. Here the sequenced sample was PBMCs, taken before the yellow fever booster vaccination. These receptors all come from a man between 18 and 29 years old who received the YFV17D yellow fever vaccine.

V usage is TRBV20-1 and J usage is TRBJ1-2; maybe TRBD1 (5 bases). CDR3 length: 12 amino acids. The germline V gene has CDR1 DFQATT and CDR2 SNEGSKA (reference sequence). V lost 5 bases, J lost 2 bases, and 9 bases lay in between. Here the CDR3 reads CSAGGENYGYTF. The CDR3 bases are TGCAGTGCTGGGGGAGAAAACTATGGCTACACCTTC.

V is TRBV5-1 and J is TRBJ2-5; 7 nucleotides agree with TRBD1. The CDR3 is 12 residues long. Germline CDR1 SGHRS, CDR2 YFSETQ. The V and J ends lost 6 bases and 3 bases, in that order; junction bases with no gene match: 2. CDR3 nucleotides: TGCGCCAGCAAGACAGGGAAAGAGACCCAGTACTTC. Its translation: CASKTGKETQYF.